The next 26 T cell receptor beta chains were all read from a single sample in a study of T cells in Graves' hyperthyroidism and ophthalmopathy. RNA transcripts were the template for amplifying TCR beta CDR3 regions. An initial round of RT-PCR targeting the TCR CDR3 relied on the HTBI primer set. One entry per CDR3 protein, called by TCRdb with MiXCR from the multiplex PCR reads. The sample records roughly 400,000 distinct CDR3 sequences, 20% to 25% being singletons. Sequencing was done on a sample of blood. The origin of the receptors is a man aged 45 to 65 with Graves' hyperthyroidism.

This chain links TRBV20-1 with TRBJ1-5, with D perhaps TRBD1 (6 bases). The CDR3 has 15 amino acids. Trimming pared 0 bases from V and 6 bases from J, leaving 15 bases between. CDR1 is DFQATT and CDR2 is SNEGSKA in the germline V gene (reference sequence). The CDR3 here is CSARDGTGTSQPQHF. The CDR3 DNA reads as TGCAGTGCTAGAGATGGTACAGGGACTAGTCAGCCCCAGCATTTT.

V usage is TRBV20-1 and J usage is TRBJ1-4; tentatively, D is TRBD1 (5 bases). Germline V gene sequence: CDR1 DFQATT, CDR2 SNEGSKA (reference sequence). There are 13 residues in the CDR3. V shed 3 bases and J shed 5 bases, with 10 bases lying between them. The CDR3 sequence: CSASGTLNEKLFF. The CDR3 coding sequence is TGCAGTGCTAGCGGGACCTTAAATGAAAAACTGTTTTTT.

This clonotype was seen a handful of times. V is TRBV3-1 and J is TRBJ1-1, with a weak D call TRBD1 (6 bases). V lost 5 bases, J lost 1 base, and 17 bases lay in between. The CDR3 length is 16 residues. Looked up from germline, CDR1 is LGHDT and CDR2 is YNNKEL (reference sequence). CDR3 region: CASSAGQTVGNTEAFF. The CDR3 DNA is TGTGCCAGCAGCGCTGGACAGACGGTCGGGAACACTGAAGCTTTCTTT. Full variable domain (outside the CDR3, taken from reference TRBV3-1 and TRBJ1-1): DTAVSQTPKYLVTQMGNDKSIKCEQNLGHDTMYWYKQDSKKFLKIMFSYNNKELIINETVPNRFSPKSPDKAHLNLHINSLELGDSAVYFCASSAGQTVGNTEAFFGQGTRLTVV.

This clonotype was observed many times. The rearrangement joins TRBV6-1 to TRBJ1-3, with TRBD1 matching 11 bases. J was trimmed by 9 bases and V by 5 bases; bases with no gene match: 3. CDR3 size: 13 residues. The V gene's germline CDR1 is MNHNS and CDR2 SASEGT. CDR3 sequence (DNA): TGTGCCAGCAGTCAGGGACAGGGGGGCACCATATATTTT. Translation gives CASSQGQGGTIYF.

Only one count was recorded for this clonotype. The chain joins TRBV5-5 to TRBJ2-7; 13 bases are a match to TRBD2. The CDR3 runs 15 residues. CDR1 is SGHKS and CDR2 is YYEKEE in the germline V gene (reference sequence). The junction had 2 bases not matched to a gene; V was cut back by 1 base and J by 4 bases. CDR3 sequence reads: CASSLQGLAGYEQYF. Here the CDR3 DNA reads TGTGCCAGCAGCTTGCAGGGACTAGCGGGATACGAGCAGTACTTC.

This clonotype appeared a few times. The V gene is TRBV30, the J gene TRBJ2-6; D gene uncertain. This CDR3 region has 14 residues. Germline V gene sequence: CDR1 GTSNPN, CDR2 SVGIG (reference sequence). V lost 1 base, J lost 4 bases, and 8 bases lay in between. The CDR3 loop is CAWSGDAGANVLTF. The DNA of the CDR3 is TGTGCCTGGAGTGGGGATGCCGGGGCCAACGTCCTGACTTTC.

J is TRBJ1-2 and V is TRBV29-1; 8 bases agree with TRBD1. The V segment lost 0 bases and the J segment 4 bases; nucleotides outside the gene matches: 13. Germline CDR1 is SQVTM and CDR2 is ANQGSEA. CDR3 length: 17 residues. CDR3 sequence: CSVEDRGAGGMGYGYTF. As DNA, the CDR3 is TGCAGCGTTGAAGACCGGGGGGCAGGGGGCATGGGCTATGGCTACACCTTC.

In this sample, this clonotype turned up a few times. This chain uses TRBV29-1 with TRBJ1-1; tentative D call: TRBD1 (5 bases). Per the germline V gene, CDR1 is SQVTM and CDR2 is ANQGSEA. Trimming removed 4 bases from V and 0 bases from J, with 18 bases in between. The CDR3 spans 16 residues. CDR3 nucleotide sequence: TGCAGCGTTGGTACGGCAGGGCTTGGGATGAACACTGAAGCTTTCTTT. Its translation: CSVGTAGLGMNTEAFF.

The chain is built from TRBV20-1 and TRBJ2-7, with 16 bases fitting TRBD2. In germline, CDR1 is DFQATT, CDR2 SNEGSKA (reference sequence). Trimming took 5 bases from V and 0 from J; bases not matched to a gene: 13. The CDR3 extends over 19 amino acids. As DNA, the CDR3 is TGCAGTGCTCTTAAACCGGGACTAGCGGGGGGGACGATCTCCTACGAGCAGTACTTC. Translating gives CSALKPGLAGGTISYEQYF.

The V gene is TRBV18, the J gene TRBJ2-3, with TRBD1 as a possible D gene (5 bases). Germline-derived CDR1 and CDR2 are KGHSH and LQKENI. Trimming removed 3 bases from V and 0 bases from J, with 10 bases in between. The CDR3 extends over 15 amino acids. The CDR3 coding sequence is TGTGCCAGCTCACCGCTGACAGTCAGCACAGATACGCAGTATTTT. Its protein product is CASSPLTVSTDTQYF.

In its sample, this clonotype was seen a few times. The CDR3 here is CASSPRQGGNKNIQYF. The DNA for the CDR3 is TGTGCCAGCAGCCCCCGACAGGGCGGTAACAAAAACATTCAGTACTTC. The rearrangement links TRBV28 to TRBJ2-4; 7 nucleotides align to TRBD1. Germline CDR1 and CDR2: MDHEN and SYDVKM. This CDR3 comprises 16 residues. V lost 6 bases, J lost 3 bases, and 11 bases stayed unmatched.

The chain joins TRBV6-2 or TRBV6-3 to TRBJ2-7, with 8 bases aligning to TRBD2. The CDR3 has 15 amino acids. The ends lost 7 bases at V and 0 bases at J; junction bases unmatched: 8. Germline V gives CDR1 MNHEY, CDR2 SVGEGT. In DNA form, the CDR3 reads TGTGCCAGCACCGGGGGGGTAACACCCTCCTACGAGCAGTACTTC. It encodes CASTGGVTPSYEQYF.

The CDR3 loop reads CSARWRSLETQYF. The CDR3 nucleotides are TGCAGTGCTAGATGGCGGAGCTTAGAGACCCAGTACTTC. The rearrangement uses TRBV20-1 and TRBJ2-5, with no clear D. V gave up 2 bases and J gave up 4 bases, with 11 bases separating them. Per the germline V gene, CDR1 is DFQATT and CDR2 is SNEGSKA (reference sequence). The CDR3 length is 13 residues.

This clonotype was detected only a few times. The chain recombines TRBV24-1 with TRBJ1-5, with a possible D match to TRBD1 (6 bases). The CDR3 is 15 amino acids. Trimming cost V 2 bases and J 2 bases, with 9 bases left between them. CDR1 is KGHDR, CDR2 SFDVKD, per germline. The CDR3 here is CATSDSGGGNQPQHF. Here the CDR3 DNA reads TGTGCCACCAGTGATTCGGGGGGCGGCAATCAGCCCCAGCATTTT.

This chain connects TRBV6-5 to TRBJ2-1, with 8 nucleotides matching TRBD2. The V and J ends lost 2 bases and 7 bases, in that order; junction bases with no gene match: 10. This CDR3 contains 16 residues. The germline gives CDR1 MNHEY, CDR2 SVGAGI. CDR3 loop: CASSYGASGFVNEQFF. CDR3 bases: TGTGCCAGCAGTTACGGAGCTAGCGGGTTTGTAAATGAGCAGTTCTTC.

There are a few counts of this clonotype. The rearrangement joins TRBV6-2 or TRBV6-3 to TRBJ1-5; D remains unclear. The CDR3 is 15 residues long. In germline, CDR1 is MNHEY, CDR2 SVGEGT. Trimming removed 2 bases at V and 8 bases at J, with 16 bases between. Here the CDR3 DNA reads TGTGCCAGCAGTTACGTAACCCAAAGCTCAGAGCCCCAGCATTTT. It encodes CASSYVTQSSEPQHF.

V usage is TRBV5-1 and J usage is TRBJ2-3, with D unclear. Germline V gene lookup returns CDR1 SGHRS and CDR2 YFSETQ. The CDR3 length is 16 residues. V shed 3 bases and J shed 0 bases, with 14 bases lying between them. The CDR3 nucleotides read TGCGCCAGCAGCTCAACCCCCGGCTTGAGCACAGATACGCAGTATTTT. This sequence encodes CASSSTPGLSTDTQYF.

This clonotype appeared many times. J is TRBJ2-7 and V is TRBV27, with unresolved D. The CDR3 consists of 14 residues. Trimming took 6 bases from V and 6 from J, leaving 18 bases between them. Germline V gene lookup returns CDR1 MNHEY and CDR2 SMNVEV (reference sequence). The CDR3 sequence is CASSPGLRALEQYF. The CDR3, as DNA: TGTGCCAGCAGCCCGGGCCTTCGGGCCCTCGAGCAGTACTTC.

This clonotype came up many times. The CDR3 here is CASSLDRGGTEAFF. The CDR3 coding sequence is TGTGCCAGCAGCTTGGACAGGGGAGGCACTGAAGCTTTCTTT. The V call is TRBV28, the J call TRBJ1-1, with TRBD1 matching over 9 bases. Germline loops: CDR1 MDHEN, CDR2 SYDVKM. CDR3 size: 14 residues. V lost 6 bases, J lost 4 bases, and 6 bases stayed unmatched.

This clonotype was recorded a few times. The rearrangement joins TRBV28 to TRBJ2-7, with a possible D match to TRBD2 (5 bases). The CDR3 sequence is 15 residues long. From germline, CDR1 is MDHEN and CDR2 SYDVKM. V gave up 5 bases and J gave up 3 bases, with 17 bases separating them. The CDR3 coding sequence is TGTGCCAGCAGTACCCTTCACCGGGGTAACTACGAGCAGTACTTC. This sequence encodes CASSTLHRGNYEQYF.

Details on this clonotype: One end of the junction is discordant with germline, which a read error may explain. The chain uses TRBV18 and TRBJ2-1; maybe TRBD2 (5 bases). The CDR3 runs 14 residues. The germline V gene has CDR1 KGHSH and CDR2 LQKENI. The CDR3 region is CASRSGNSNNEQFF. The CDR3 DNA is TGTGCCAGCAGAAGCGGCAACTCCAACAATGAGCAGTTCTTC.

This clonotype was counted only a few times. The rearrangement uses TRBV11-3 and TRBJ1-6; 8 bases agree with TRBD1. Per the germline V gene, CDR1 is SGHNT and CDR2 is YENEEA. The CDR3 extends over 14 amino acids. V shed 6 bases, J shed 6 bases, and the junction held 4 bases outside the gene matches. CDR3 DNA sequence: TGTGCCAGCAGTGACAGGGGTAGTAATTCACCCCTCCACTTT. This translates into CASSDRGSNSPLHF.

The chain employs TRBV24-1 and TRBJ2-5, with D uncertain. Germline loops: CDR1 KGHDR, CDR2 SFDVKD. V dropped 4 bases and J dropped 4 bases, with 18 bases sitting between them. The CDR3 extends over 16 amino acids. The CDR3 is CATSDSRVGVGETQYF. In DNA form, the CDR3 reads TGTGCCACCAGTGACTCTAGGGTAGGAGTGGGAGAGACCCAGTACTTC.

The genes are TRBV12-5 and TRBJ2-1; D may be TRBD2 (5 bases). The CDR3 loop spans 14 amino acids. The V and J ends lost 9 bases and 0 bases respectively, with 12 bases between them. The germline CDR1 and CDR2 sequences are LGHNT and FRNRAP. CDR3 in DNA: TGTGCTAGCGCCCGGCGGGCCTCCTACAATGAGCAGTTCTTC. Translating it yields CASARRASYNEQFF.

CDR3 region: CASSSRGSGYNEQFF. CDR3 coding DNA: TGTGCCAGCAGTTCTCGCGGGAGTGGCTACAATGAGCAGTTCTTC. The rearrangement joins TRBV27 to TRBJ2-1; TRBD2 agrees at 7 bases. Germline CDR1 reads MNHEY; CDR2 reads SMNVEV (reference sequence). V gave up 4 bases and J gave up 3 bases; unmatched junction bases: 6. This CDR3 has 15 residues.

The chain is built from TRBV20-1 and TRBJ2-7; 7 nucleotides agree with TRBD1. The ends lost 1 base at V and 3 bases at J; junction bases unmatched: 6. Germline CDR1 and CDR2: DFQATT and SNEGSKA (reference sequence). The CDR3 is 14 amino acids. In DNA, the CDR3 is TGCAGTGCTAGAGTTACAGACAGGGACTACGAGCAGTACTTC. Translation gives CSARVTDRDYEQYF.